The 13 T cell receptor beta chains given below trace back to one sample, sequenced in a study of Ad26.COV2.S vaccination and SARS-CoV-2 variants. The treatment is: around 19 received Ad26.COV2.S at low or high dose, single or two shots; 5 received placebo; per-sample allocation not given. Repertoires come from day 63 after the first vaccine or placebo injection. Sequencing was performed with immunoSEQ multiplex PCR; in TCRdb, only in-frame clones are kept and a portion is missing. The profile covers around 270,000 clones, with 87% appearing a single time and roughly 3% taken by the ten largest. This sample comprised peripheral blood, obtained in a trial of Ad26.COV2.S vaccine versus placebo. The receptors were sampled from a person between 18 and 60 years old who received the Ad26.COV2.S COVID-19 vaccine or a placebo.

V is TRBV7-9 and J is TRBJ2-3, with 7 nucleotides matching TRBD2. Germline loops: CDR1 SEHNR, CDR2 FQNEAQ (reference sequence). The CDR3 runs to 15 residues. After removal of 0 bases from V and 8 bases from J, the junction contained 8 bases not matched to a gene. For the CDR3, the DNA is TGTGCCAGCAGCTTAGCGGGAACGGGGAGGGCTACGCAGTATTTT. This gives the protein CASSLAGTGRATQYF.

This chain uses TRBV16 with TRBJ2-5; TRBD2 matches at 10 bases. The CDR3 runs 16 residues. The V gene end was trimmed by 6 bases and the J gene end by 1 base; junction bases not matched to a gene: 8. CDR1 is KGHSY, CDR2 FQNENV, per germline. The CDR3 spells CASSSLSGRAQETQYF. As DNA, the CDR3 is TGTGCCAGCAGTAGTCTCAGCGGGAGGGCCCAAGAGACCCAGTACTTC.

This chain links TRBV4-1 with TRBJ2-2, with D perhaps matching TRBD2 (6 bases). The length of the CDR3 is 15 residues. Deletions cut 6 bases from V and 5 bases from J, with 16 bases between. Germline CDR1 MGHRA, CDR2 YSYEKL. The CDR3 protein is CASRSLGRRTGELFF. Here the CDR3 DNA reads TGCGCCAGCAGAAGTCTGGGGAGGAGGACCGGGGAGCTGTTTTTT.

The chain combines TRBV12-3 or TRBV12-4 with TRBJ1-2; 7 positions agree with TRBD1. CDR3 length equals 13 residues. V dropped 6 bases and J dropped 7; count of bases not matched to a gene: 8. DNA of the CDR3: TGTGCCAGCAGGTGGGACAGTCCGTCTGGCTACACCTTC. The encoded protein is CASRWDSPSGYTF.

The J gene is TRBJ1-2, the V gene TRBV16; no clear D. In germline, CDR1 is KGHSY, CDR2 FQNENV. V was trimmed by 0 bases and J by 7 bases, leaving 18 bases between them. CDR3 size: 16 residues. This chain's CDR3 is CASSQSGPHHLLGYTF. The CDR3 DNA sequence: TGTGCCAGCAGCCAATCCGGGCCACATCATCTTCTTGGCTACACCTTC.

This clone was seen once. This chain connects TRBV6-5 to TRBJ2-5; TRBD1 agrees at 10 bases. J lost 4 bases, V lost 3 bases, and 8 bases had no gene match. CDR1 is MNHEY, CDR2 SVGAGI, per germline. The CDR3 runs 16 residues. CDR3 in DNA: TGTGCCAGCAGTTATTCCCCGGGACAGGGGCCAGAGACCCAGTACTTC. It codes for CASSYSPGQGPETQYF.

This chain links TRBV5-1 with TRBJ2-1, with TRBD1 identical over 9 bases. In germline, CDR1 is SGHRS, CDR2 YFSETQ. Losses at the gene ends were 0 bases for V and 6 bases for J; bases not matched to a gene: 7. The CDR3 extends over 16 amino acids. This CDR3 is CASSLETGGFSNEQFF. The CDR3 DNA is TGCGCCAGCAGCTTGGAGACAGGGGGTTTCTCCAATGAGCAGTTCTTC.

This sequence joins TRBV7-2 and TRBJ2-3; D may be TRBD2 (7 bases). Trimming removed 3 bases from V and 3 bases from J, with 16 bases in between. The CDR3 is 16 residues long. Germline CDR1 and CDR2: SGHTA and FQGNSA. Here the CDR3 DNA reads TGTGCCAGCAGCTTGGGGGGGGCACTTGGAACAGATACGCAGTATTTT. Its protein is CASSLGGALGTDTQYF.

This sequence joins TRBV10-3 and TRBJ2-5, with 7 nucleotides matching TRBD2. In germline, CDR1 is ENHRY, CDR2 SYGVKD. The CDR3 runs to 17 residues. V was pared by 4 bases and J by 5 bases, with 16 bases of the junction left unmatched. DNA for the CDR3: TGTGCCATCAGTGTAGGACTAGAAGCCACCGGAAGGGAGACCCAGTACTTC. This sequence encodes CAISVGLEATGRETQYF.

The genes are TRBV5-5 and TRBJ2-5; 7 bases map to TRBD2. The CDR3 sequence is 15 residues long. Trimming cost V 1 base and J 4 bases; bases outside gene matches: 7. CDR1 is SGHKS, CDR2 YYEKEE, per germline (reference sequence). CDR3 DNA: TGTGCCAGCAGCTTGCCGCCGACGGGGGGAGAGACCCAGTACTTC. Protein: CASSLPPTGGETQYF. Full variable domain (remainder filled in from reference TRBV5-5 and TRBJ2-5): DAGVTQSPTHLIKTRGQQVTLRCSPISGHKSVSWYQQVLGQGPQFIFQYYEKEERGRGNFPDRFSARQFPNYSSELNVNALLLGDSALYLCASSLPPTGGETQYFGPGTRLLVL.

The gene calls are TRBV3-1 (or the pseudogene TRBV3-2) and TRBJ2-1; perhaps TRBD2 as D (6 bases). Germline V CDR1 and CDR2: LGHDT, YNNKEL (reference sequence). Trimming left V 2 bases short and J 2 bases short, with 13 bases between. This CDR3 has 16 amino acids. The CDR3 region has the DNA TGTGCCAGCAGCCAATGGGCGGGGAGAACCTACAATGAGCAGTTCTTC. Encoded protein: CASSQWAGRTYNEQFF.

This clone occurred once. The V call is TRBV18, the J call TRBJ1-4; 7 positions match TRBD1. Germline lookup yields CDR1 KGHSH and CDR2 LQKENI. This CDR3 comprises 16 residues. V was pared by 3 bases and J by 6 bases, with 10 bases of the junction left unmatched. The CDR3 sequence is CASSPLAGGGDEKLFF. The CDR3 DNA reads as TGTGCCAGCTCACCCCTAGCAGGGGGTGGCGATGAAAAACTGTTTTTT.

This CDR3 reads CASSLGASGRAGETQYF. In DNA, the CDR3 is TGCGCCAGCAGCTTGGGGGCTAGCGGGAGGGCCGGCGAGACCCAGTACTTC. The genes are TRBV5-1 and TRBJ2-5; 12 nucleotides line up with TRBD2. The germline gives CDR1 SGHRS, CDR2 YFSETQ. The J segment lost 5 bases and the V segment lost 0 bases, leaving 8 bases of the junction unmatched. The CDR3 loop spans 17 amino acids. Filled out from reference TRBV5-1 and TRBJ2-5, the complete variable domain reads KAGVTQTPRYLIKTRGQQVTLSCSPISGHRSVSWYQQTPGQGLQFLFEYFSETQRNKGNFPGRFSGRQFSNSRSEMNVSTLELGDSALYLCASSLGASGRAGETQYFGPGTRLLVL.